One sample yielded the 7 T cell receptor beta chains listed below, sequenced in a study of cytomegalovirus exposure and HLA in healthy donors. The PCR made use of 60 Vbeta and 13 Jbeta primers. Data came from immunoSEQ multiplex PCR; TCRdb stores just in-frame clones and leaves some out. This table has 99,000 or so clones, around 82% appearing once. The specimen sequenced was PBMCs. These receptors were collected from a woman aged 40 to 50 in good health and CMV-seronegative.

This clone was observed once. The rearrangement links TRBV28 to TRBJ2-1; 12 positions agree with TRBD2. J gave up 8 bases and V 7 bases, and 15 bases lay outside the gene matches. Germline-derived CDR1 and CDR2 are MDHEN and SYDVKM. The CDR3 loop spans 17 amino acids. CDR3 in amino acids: CASKKTSGGFRGHEQFF. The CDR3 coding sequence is TGTGCCAGCAAAAAGACTAGCGGGGGTTTTAGAGGGCATGAGCAGTTCTTC.

The DNA of the CDR3 is TGTGCCAGCAGTTTACTAGCGGGGCACAATGAGCAGTTCTTC. The encoded protein is CASSLLAGHNEQFF. This chain links TRBV27 with TRBJ2-1; 9 positions agree with TRBD2. The germline V gene has CDR1 MNHEY and CDR2 SMNVEV (reference sequence). V lost 2 bases and J lost 5; bases outside the gene matches: 1. This CDR3 spans 14 amino acids.

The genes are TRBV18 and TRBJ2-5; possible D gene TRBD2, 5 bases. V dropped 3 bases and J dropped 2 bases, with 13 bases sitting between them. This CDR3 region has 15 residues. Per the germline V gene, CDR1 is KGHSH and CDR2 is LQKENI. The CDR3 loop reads CASSPGLAGQETQYF. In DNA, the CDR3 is TGTGCCAGCTCACCTGGGCTAGCTGGGCAAGAGACCCAGTACTTC.

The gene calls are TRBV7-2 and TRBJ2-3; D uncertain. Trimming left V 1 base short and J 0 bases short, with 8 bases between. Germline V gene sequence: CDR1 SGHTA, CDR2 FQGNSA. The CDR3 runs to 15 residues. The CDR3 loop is CASSLVQTSTDTQYF. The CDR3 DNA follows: TGTGCCAGCAGCTTAGTTCAAACTAGCACAGATACGCAGTATTTT.

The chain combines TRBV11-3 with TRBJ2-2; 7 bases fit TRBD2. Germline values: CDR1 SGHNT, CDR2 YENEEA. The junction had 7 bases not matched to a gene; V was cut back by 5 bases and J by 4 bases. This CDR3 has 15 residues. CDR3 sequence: CASSLLGGSTGELFF. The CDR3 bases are TGTGCCAGCAGCCTCCTGGGCGGGAGCACCGGGGAGCTGTTTTTT.

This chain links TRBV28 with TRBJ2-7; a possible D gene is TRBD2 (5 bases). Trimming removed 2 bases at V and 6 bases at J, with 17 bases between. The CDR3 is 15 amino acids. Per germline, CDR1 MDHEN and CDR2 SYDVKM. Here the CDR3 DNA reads TGTGCCAGCAGTTTACGCCCCCCTAGGGAGTGCGAGCAGTACTTC. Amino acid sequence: CASSLRPPRECEQYF. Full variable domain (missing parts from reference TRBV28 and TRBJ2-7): DVKVTQSSRYLVKRTGEKVFLECVQDMDHENMFWYRQDPGLGLRLIYFSYDVKMKEKGDIPEGYSVSREKKERFSLILESASTNQTSMYLCASSLRPPRECEQYFGPGTRLTVT.

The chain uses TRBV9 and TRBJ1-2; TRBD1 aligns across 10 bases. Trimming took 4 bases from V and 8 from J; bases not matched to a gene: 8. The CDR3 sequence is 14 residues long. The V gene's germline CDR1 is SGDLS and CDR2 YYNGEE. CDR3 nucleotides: TGTGCCAGCAGCACCGCGGGACAGGGGAGCGGCTACACCTTC. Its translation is CASSTAGQGSGYTF.